The source of this T cell receptor (beta chain) is a study of cytomegalovirus exposure and HLA in healthy donors. Method: immunoSEQ multiplex PCR; TCRdb's copy keeps in-frame clones and lacks some. The sample has tens of thousands of clones; around 94% are singletons. After removal of 6 bases from V and 5 bases from J, the junction contained 6 bases not matched to a gene. CDR1 and CDR2 from the germline V gene are MNHEY and SVGAGI. This CDR3 spans 13 amino acids. The chain is built from TRBV6-5 and TRBJ1-2; 7 bases are shared with TRBD1. The sequenced sample consisted of PBMCs. The receptor comes from a woman aged 18-29 years in good health and CMV-seronegative. The CDR3 DNA is TGTGCCAGCAGCACCGGGACAGCTTATGGCTACACCTTC. This sequence encodes CASSTGTAYGYTF.